The 18 T cell receptor beta chains reported below all come from one sample, sequenced in a study of sequential checkpoint blockade in melanoma. The treatment: randomized to nivolumab then ipilimumab (arm A) or the reverse (arm B). The repertoire was sequenced with immunoSEQ multiplex PCR; TCRdb's copy has only in-frame clones and lacks some. The sample holds 15,000 to 20,000 clones, roughly 71% seen once. The sample here was CD8+ T cells sorted from blood (inferred from file names), taken from a patient given nivolumab and ipilimumab in sequence. Receptors were obtained from a human donor with melanoma.

The rearrangement links TRBV7-6 to TRBJ1-5, with 9 bases fitting TRBD1. Per germline, CDR1 SGHVS and CDR2 FNYEAQ. The V gene end was trimmed by 1 base and the J gene end by 5 bases; junction bases not matched to a gene: 3. This CDR3 is 15 amino acids long. CDR3 amino acids: CASSLDRGPDQPQHF. DNA of the CDR3: TGTGCCAGCAGCTTAGACAGGGGGCCTGATCAGCCCCAGCATTTT.

This chain connects TRBV4-1 to TRBJ1-2; possible D gene TRBD1, 6 bases. The germline gives CDR1 MGHRA, CDR2 YSYEKL. Trimming removed 4 bases at V and 2 bases at J, with 14 bases between. There are 15 residues in the CDR3. CDR3 loop: CASSPLGQGNYGYTF. DNA of the CDR3: TGCGCCAGCAGCCCTCTGGGGCAGGGGAACTATGGCTACACCTTC.

This clone is a singleton in its sample. The J gene is TRBJ1-4, the V gene TRBV6-5; 9 nucleotides match TRBD1. Per germline, CDR1 MNHEY and CDR2 SVGAGI. Losses at the gene ends were 0 bases for V and 11 bases for J; bases not matched to a gene: 1. This CDR3 spans 13 amino acids. CDR3 sequence reads: CASSYSTGGKLFF. DNA of the CDR3: TGTGCCAGCAGTTACTCGACAGGGGGGAAACTGTTTTTT.

By share of the sample, this clone is medium-sized (0.01 to 0.1%). This chain connects TRBV4-3 to TRBJ1-6; D is unresolved. The CDR3 totals 13 residues. Trimming stripped 0 bases from V and 10 bases from J, with 7 bases between. CDR1 LGHNA and CDR2 YSLEER come from the germline V gene. CDR3 sequence reads: CASSQDEGSPLHF. The DNA of the CDR3 is TGCGCCAGCAGCCAAGATGAGGGCTCACCCCTCCACTTT.

The chain has TRBV25-1 and TRBJ1-2; maybe TRBD1 (5 bases). The CDR3 extends over 12 amino acids. Germline CDR1 reads MGHDK; CDR2 reads SYGVNS. Trimming shortened V by 3 bases and J by 7 bases, and 9 bases separated the two germline ends. The DNA of the CDR3 is TGTGCCAGCAGTGAGACAGTCCTTGGCTACACCTTC. Protein product: CASSETVLGYTF.

This chain connects TRBV9 to TRBJ2-3; 10 bases map to TRBD1. V was clipped by 3 bases and J by 5 bases; unmatched bases: 6. This CDR3 is built from 15 residues. Germline assignment: CDR1 SGDLS and CDR2 YYNGEE. CDR3 nucleotides: TGTGCCAGCAGCGCTTCCGGGACAGGGGTAGATACGCAGTATTTT. Its translation is CASSASGTGVDTQYF.

The rearrangement links TRBV7-3 to TRBJ2-2; 12 bases agree with TRBD2. Germline V gives CDR1 SGHTA, CDR2 FQGTGA. The V and J ends lost 0 bases and 3 bases, in that order; junction bases with no gene match: 2. This CDR3 comprises 17 residues. CDR3 protein: CASSLTGLAGHTGELFF. In nucleotides, the CDR3 is TGTGCCAGCAGCTTAACCGGACTAGCGGGGCACACCGGGGAGCTGTTTTTT.

The chain is built from TRBV7-2 and TRBJ2-5; 8 bases align to TRBD2. The DNA end favors TRBJ2-7, so the J call may be wrong. CDR1 is SGHTA and CDR2 is FQGNSA in the germline V gene. This CDR3 has 13 amino acids. CDR3 loop: CASSSLAGYEQYF. CDR3 nucleotide sequence: TGTGCCAGCAGTTCTTTAGCGGGATACGAGCAGTACTTC.

In this sample, this clone turned up a few times. V is TRBV27 and J is TRBJ2-1; D possibly corresponds to TRBD2 (5 bases). The CDR3 extends over 14 amino acids. The germline gives CDR1 MNHEY, CDR2 SMNVEV (reference sequence). V lost 6 bases, J lost 5 bases, and 14 bases lay in between. For the CDR3, the DNA is TGTGCCAGCAGCCGGTCGGGGTTCCACAATGAGCAGTTCTTC. It is translated as CASSRSGFHNEQFF.

The chain couples TRBV14 to TRBJ2-2, with a weak D call TRBD1 (5 bases). Trimming cost V 3 bases and J 6 bases, with 14 bases left between them. The CDR3 contains 15 residues. Looked up from germline, CDR1 is SGHDN and CDR2 is FVKESK. CDR3 DNA sequence: TGTGCCAGCAGCCAGGTTAGGGGATTTGCCGGGGAGCTGTTTTTT. Amino acids: CASSQVRGFAGELFF. The variable domain in full, with the rest retrieved from reference TRBV14 and TRBJ2-2, is EAGVTQFPSHSVIEKGQTVTLRCDPISGHDNLYWYRRVMGKEIKFLLHFVKESKQDESGMPNNRFLAERTGGTYSTLKVQPAELEDSGVYFCASSQVRGFAGELFFGEGSRLTVL.

This clone was seen a handful of times. The chain employs TRBV11-3 and TRBJ1-4, with 9 bases that match TRBD1. Unmatched junction bases numbered 7, after V lost 5 bases and J lost 6 bases. CDR1 is SGHNT and CDR2 is YENEEA in the germline V gene. The CDR3 length is 15 residues. The CDR3 spells CASSAPGTGHEKLFF. CDR3 DNA sequence: TGTGCCAGCAGCGCGCCCGGGACAGGGCATGAAAAACTGTTTTTT.

This rearrangement joins TRBV13 to TRBJ2-5; TRBD2 might be the D (6 bases). This CDR3 contains 14 residues. Looked up from germline, CDR1 is PRHDT and CDR2 is FYEKMQ (reference sequence). Between the trimmed V and J ends, which lost 2 bases and 5 bases, there was a span of 12 bases. The CDR3 DNA reads TGTGCCAGCAGCTTATCCGGGACTGCTGAGACCCAGTACTTC. This encodes CASSLSGTAETQYF.

V usage is TRBV13 and J usage is TRBJ2-4; 9 positions agree with TRBD1. Germline trimming cut 3 bases from V and 13 bases from J; bases unmatched to any gene: 1. The CDR3 is 11 residues long. Per germline, CDR1 PRHDT and CDR2 FYEKMQ (reference sequence). The CDR3 DNA reads as TGTGCCAGCAGCTTTGGACAGGGGCAGTACTTC. This encodes CASSFGQGQYF.

The rearrangement uses TRBV6-6 and TRBJ2-7, with 9 bases aligning to TRBD1. The length of the CDR3 is 16 residues. The V gene end was trimmed by 5 bases and the J gene end by 4 bases; junction bases not matched to a gene: 12. Germline CDR1 reads MNHNY; CDR2 reads SVGAGI (reference sequence). In DNA form, the CDR3 reads TGTGCCAGCAGTCAATACAGGGGGCAAGGAGAGTACGAGCAGTACTTC. Residues: CASSQYRGQGEYEQYF.

V usage is TRBV15 and J usage is TRBJ2-5; possible D gene TRBD2, 5 bases. The CDR3 length is 13 residues. V lost 6 bases to trimming and J lost 0 bases, with 8 bases between them. Germline CDR1 LNHNV, CDR2 YYDKDF (reference sequence). In nucleotides, the CDR3 is TGTGCCACCAGGGACGGGAACCAAGAGACCCAGTACTTC. Translated, it gives CATRDGNQETQYF.

This clone was recorded once. V and J are TRBV7-9 and TRBJ2-7; D is uncertain. This CDR3 spans 12 amino acids. Germline assignment: CDR1 SEHNR and CDR2 FQNEAQ (reference sequence). Deletions cut 2 bases from V and 3 bases from J, with 5 bases between. The DNA of the CDR3 is TGTGCCAGCAGCTTAATCCTCTACGAGCAGTACTTC. Translation gives CASSLILYEQYF. The complete variable domain, with remaining parts taken from reference TRBV7-9 and TRBJ2-7, reads DTGVSQNPRHKITKRGQNVTFRCDPISEHNRLYWYRQTLGQGPEFLTYFQNEAQLEKSRLLSDRFSAERPKGSFSTLEIQRTEQGDSAMYLCASSLILYEQYFGPGTRLTVT.

The sample holds a few counts of this clone. The genes are TRBV12-2 and TRBJ2-7; TRBD1, as called in the table, went unchecked against the DNA. TRBV12-2 is annotated as a pseudogene. CDR3 length: 13 residues. This chain's CDR3 is CASGTGGPYEQYF. In DNA, the CDR3 is TGTGCAAGTGGGACAGGGGGCCCCTACGAGCAGTACTTC.

This clone occurred a few times. The chain links TRBV4-1 to TRBJ2-7; 7 positions match TRBD1. This CDR3 has 16 amino acids. V lost 0 bases and J lost 5; bases outside the gene matches: 10. Germline CDR1 and CDR2: MGHRA and YSYEKL. The CDR3 sequence: CASSQEGIQGRNEQYF. CDR3 coding DNA: TGCGCCAGCAGCCAAGAAGGGATACAGGGGAGAAACGAGCAGTACTTC.